What follows are 18 T cell receptor beta chains derived from one specimen sequenced in a study of vaccination effects on CD4 cells after COVID-19 (dated by TCRdb to between 2022 and 2023). These receptors lack a known antigen. In the ViraFEST assay, PBMC were stimulated with viral peptide pools, and TCR sequencing was then used to find antigen-specific CD4+ T cell clonotypes based on their expansion. After 10 days of culture, CD4+ T cells were isolated with the EasySep CD4+ T cell isolation kit. Participants received two doses of either the BNT162b2 or the mRNA-1273 mRNA SARS-CoV-2 vaccine. Preparation of the library involved the immunoSEQ multiplex PCR assay. Sourced from immuneACCESS, this table was stored by TCRdb with only in-frame sequences that have V and J called. A share of the clones is absent; for the studies checked, an unresolved V gene accounts for under half, and the remainder has no known explanation. For this sample there are some 30,000 clones; around three fifths appear just once. Approximately 8.2% of the sample is held by the ten biggest clonotypes.

Sequenced here: CD4+ T cells from PBMCs cultured with SARS-CoV-2 spike peptides, sampled after COVID-19 vaccination. The sample's cell subset or site label, decoded: SARS-CoV-2 spike overlapping peptide pool stimulation. Receptor source: a human donor who received a COVID-19 vaccine.

The chain carries TRBV5-1 and TRBJ2-7, with 10 bases aligning to TRBD2. V lost 1 base and J lost 2; bases outside the gene matches: 15. Germline CDR1 SGHRS, CDR2 YFSETQ. CDR3 size: 19 residues. The CDR3, as DNA: TGCGCCAGCAGCTTGACTCCGGGACTAGCGATGTCACCGCCCTACGAGCAGTACTTC. Encoded protein: CASSLTPGLAMSPPYEQYF.

The chain has TRBV19 and TRBJ1-2; maybe TRBD1 (6 bases). The CDR3 length is 13 residues. Trimming pared 2 bases from V and 6 bases from J, leaving 10 bases between. Germline lookup yields CDR1 LNHDA and CDR2 SQIVND (reference sequence). CDR3 nucleotides: TGTGCCAGTAGTATACAGGGGTTTAATGGCTACACCTTC. This sequence encodes CASSIQGFNGYTF.

This sequence joins TRBV18 and TRBJ2-6; D is unresolved. CDR1 and CDR2 (germline): KGHSH, LQKENI. This CDR3 is built from 14 residues. Trimming stripped 5 bases from V and 1 base from J, with 6 bases between. CDR3 nucleotides: TGTGCCAGCTCATCCGGGTCTGGGGCCAACGTCCTGACTTTC. Its protein product is CASSSGSGANVLTF.

The rearrangement uses TRBV19 and TRBJ1-5; possible D gene TRBD1, 6 bases. The germline V gene has CDR1 LNHDA and CDR2 SQIVND (reference sequence). The CDR3 contains 15 residues. The V gene lost 7 bases and the J gene lost 1 base, with 14 bases spanning the gap. The DNA of the CDR3 is TGTGCCAGTAAGACAACAGGGATAAGCAATCAGCCCCAGCATTTT. It translates to CASKTTGISNQPQHF.

This clone is classed as medium-sized. J is TRBJ1-6 and V is TRBV3-1 (or the pseudogene TRBV3-2); D may be TRBD1 (5 bases). Germline CDR1 is LGHDT and CDR2 is YNNKEL (reference sequence). The CDR3 has 16 residues. V lost 2 bases to trimming and J lost 7 bases, with 15 bases between them. CDR3 nucleotides: TGTGCCAGCAGCCAAAGAGTTGAGGGGTGGAATTCACCCCTCCACTTT. Translating gives CASSQRVEGWNSPLHF.

This clone was recorded only once. J is TRBJ1-2 and V is TRBV6-5, with D unclear. Germline assignment: CDR1 MNHEY and CDR2 SVGAGI. The length of the CDR3 is 14 residues. V was pared by 4 bases and J by 8 bases, with 17 bases between. In nucleotides, the CDR3 is TGTGCCAGCAGTTTCACGGGAACCCTGCTGGGCTACACCTTC. This codes for CASSFTGTLLGYTF.

The gene calls are TRBV7-9 and TRBJ1-1; 7 bases align to TRBD1. CDR3 length: 14 amino acids. Germline V gives CDR1 SEHNR, CDR2 FQNEAQ (reference sequence). After removal of 8 bases from V and 6 bases from J, the junction contained 12 bases not matched to a gene. The CDR3 sequence: CASGMSGQGAEAFF. The CDR3 nucleotides are TGTGCCAGCGGGATGTCCGGGCAGGGGGCTGAAGCTTTCTTT.

The chain recombines TRBV3-1 (or the pseudogene TRBV3-2) with TRBJ1-1, with TRBD1 matching over 7 bases. This CDR3 has 14 residues. V lost 5 bases and J lost 1; bases outside the gene matches: 4. Germline loops: CDR1 LGHDT, CDR2 YNNKEL (reference sequence). CDR3 sequence (DNA): TGTGCCAGCAGCAAGGGGGCTTGGAACACTGAAGCTTTCTTT. Protein: CASSKGAWNTEAFF.

This chain links TRBV7-2 with TRBJ2-7, with D perhaps matching TRBD1 (6 bases). The CDR3 runs 14 residues. The germline V and J ends were trimmed by 5 bases and 1 base, with 12 bases remaining between them. Per germline, CDR1 SGHTA and CDR2 FQGNSA. The DNA of the CDR3 is TGTGCCAGCAGCATGCAAACAGGGTCCTACGAGCAGTACTTC. As protein: CASSMQTGSYEQYF.

This clone has a handful of counts. V is TRBV25-1 and J is TRBJ1-1; D gene ambiguous. V was shortened by 6 bases and J by 0 bases, with 14 bases between the two germline ends. The CDR3 length is 15 residues. Germline CDR1 is MGHDK and CDR2 is SYGVNS. CDR3 nucleotide sequence: TGTGCCAGCAGGAGGAACACCGTCGTGAACACTGAAGCTTTCTTT. It translates to CASRRNTVVNTEAFF.

This clone was detected only once. The J gene is TRBJ2-3, the V gene TRBV27; D may be TRBD1 (5 bases). CDR3 length: 15 residues. The V end was cut by 5 bases, the J end by 2 bases, with 14 bases between. From germline, CDR1 is MNHEY and CDR2 SMNVEV (reference sequence). The CDR3 region is CASSRRRGYTDTQYF. The CDR3 nucleotides are TGTGCCAGCAGTCGCAGAAGGGGATACACAGATACGCAGTATTTT.

This chain connects TRBV11-2 to TRBJ1-3; the D gene is possibly TRBD1 (5 bases). Germline loops: CDR1 SGHAT, CDR2 FQNNGV. The CDR3 extends over 16 amino acids. V lost 0 bases and J lost 0, with 9 bases in between. CDR3 loop: CASSLDRGNSGNTIYF. The CDR3 nucleotides read TGTGCCAGCAGCTTAGATCGGGGGAACTCTGGAAACACCATATATTTT.

The chain couples TRBV5-6 to TRBJ2-5, with TRBD2 matching over 9 bases. The CDR3 has 16 amino acids. Per the germline V gene, CDR1 is SGHDT and CDR2 is YYEEEE. The V gene end was trimmed by 2 bases and the J gene end by 1 base; junction bases not matched to a gene: 6. The CDR3 reads CASSLVGGRVQETQYF. DNA of the CDR3: TGTGCCAGCAGCTTAGTCGGCGGGAGGGTCCAAGAGACCCAGTACTTC.

The chain combines TRBV13 with TRBJ2-2, with 11 positions matching TRBD2. The V gene's germline CDR1 is PRHDT and CDR2 FYEKMQ (reference sequence). The J segment lost 2 bases and the V segment lost 2 bases, leaving 4 bases of the junction unmatched. CDR3 size: 17 residues. CDR3 DNA: TGTGCCAGCAGCTTAAGAACTAGCGGGAGCAACACCGGGGAGCTGTTTTTT. Residues: CASSLRTSGSNTGELFF. Together with reference TRBV13 and TRBJ2-2, the CDR3 gives the full variable domain: AAGVIQSPRHLIKEKRETATLKCYPIPRHDTVYWYQQGPGQDPQFLISFYEKMQSDKGSIPDRFSAQQFSDYHSELNMSSLELGDSALYFCASSLRTSGSNTGELFFGEGSRLTVL.

This sequence joins TRBV10-1 and TRBJ2-2; 7 bases match TRBD2. With V trimmed by 9 bases and J by 4 bases, 5 bases remained unmatched. Germline loops: CDR1 WNHNN, CDR2 SYGVQD (reference sequence). The CDR3 contains 13 residues. Here the CDR3 reads CARPGLCTGELFF. The DNA of the CDR3 is TGCGCCAGGCCGGGACTATGCACCGGGGAGCTGTTTTTT.

The CDR3 loop is CASSNRQGSYGYTF. In nucleotides, the CDR3 is TGCGCCAGCAGCAATCGACAGGGAAGCTATGGCTACACCTTC. The rearrangement links TRBV4-1 to TRBJ1-2; 7 bases match TRBD1. CDR3 size: 14 residues. Looked up from germline, CDR1 is MGHRA and CDR2 is YSYEKL. V was clipped by 5 bases and J by 4 bases; unmatched bases: 7.

This clone was detected only a few times. The rearrangement uses TRBV10-1 and TRBJ2-1; D perhaps matches TRBD1 (8 bases). V lost 7 bases to trimming and J lost 6 bases, with 19 bases between them. Germline lookup yields CDR1 WNHNN and CDR2 SYGVQD (reference sequence). The length of the CDR3 is 15 residues. CDR3 in DNA: TGCGCCAGCAAAGCAACGACAGGGGAGGGCAATGAGCAGTTCTTC. Translating it yields CASKATTGEGNEQFF.

This sequence joins TRBV6-6 and TRBJ1-2; TRBD1 aligns across 7 bases. The germline V gene has CDR1 MNHNY and CDR2 SVGAGI (reference sequence). CDR3 length: 14 amino acids. Trimming cost V 6 bases and J 4 bases; bases outside gene matches: 8. CDR3: CASSPGQSIYGYTF. CDR3 sequence (DNA): TGTGCCAGCAGCCCGGGACAGAGCATCTATGGCTACACCTTC.